Listed here is a single T cell receptor (beta chain). The target antigen is unknown. Each patient's relapse followed autologous stem cell transplantation, and brentuximab vedotin exposure varied. This sample is part of a study of PD-1 blockade in classical Hodgkin lymphoma. TCRdb keeps only in-frame clones here, not all; method: immunoSEQ multiplex PCR. The sample comprises 100,000 or so clones, more than 85% of which are singletons, and 5% to 7.5% rests with the top ten. Study-wide results and limits: Newly diagnosed patients reportedly had lower baseline TCR diversity than healthy donors.

This CDR3 has 14 amino acids. Germline V gene sequence: CDR1 LNHDA, CDR2 SQIVND (reference sequence). Trimming left V 7 bases short and J 1 base short, with 14 bases between. This TCR was recovered from a human donor with classical Hodgkin lymphoma. The material was peripheral blood mononuclear cells (PBMCs), obtained before the second cycle of nivolumab. J is TRBJ2-7 and V is TRBV19, with D perhaps given as TRBD1 or TRBD2 (5 bases each). CDR3 nucleotides: TGTGCCAGTAAAGGGACGCCTAATTCCTACGAGCAGTACTTC. It yields the protein CASKGTPNSYEQYF.